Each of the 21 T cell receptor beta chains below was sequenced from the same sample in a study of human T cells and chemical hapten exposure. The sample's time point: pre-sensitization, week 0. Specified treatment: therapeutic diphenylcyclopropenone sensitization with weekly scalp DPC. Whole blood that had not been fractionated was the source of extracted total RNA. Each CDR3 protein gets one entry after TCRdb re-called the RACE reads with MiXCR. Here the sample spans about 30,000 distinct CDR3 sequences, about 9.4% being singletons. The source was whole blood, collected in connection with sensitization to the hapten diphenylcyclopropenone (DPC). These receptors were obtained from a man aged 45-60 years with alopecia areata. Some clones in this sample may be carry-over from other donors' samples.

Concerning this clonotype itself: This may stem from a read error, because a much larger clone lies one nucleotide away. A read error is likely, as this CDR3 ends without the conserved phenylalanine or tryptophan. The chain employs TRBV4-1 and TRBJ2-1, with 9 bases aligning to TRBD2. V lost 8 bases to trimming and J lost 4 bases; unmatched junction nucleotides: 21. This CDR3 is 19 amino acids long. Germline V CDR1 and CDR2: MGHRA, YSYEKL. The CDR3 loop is CASRPGERVSGSAYNEQFL. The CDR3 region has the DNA TGCGCCAGCCGGCCGGGAGAGAGAGTTAGCGGGAGTGCGTACAATGAGCAGTTCCTC.

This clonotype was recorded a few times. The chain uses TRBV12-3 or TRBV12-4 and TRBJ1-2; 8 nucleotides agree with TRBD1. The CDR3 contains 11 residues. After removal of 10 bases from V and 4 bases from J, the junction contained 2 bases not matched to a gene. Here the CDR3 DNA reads TGTGCCACGGACAGGGCCTATGGCTACACCTTC. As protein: CATDRAYGYTF.

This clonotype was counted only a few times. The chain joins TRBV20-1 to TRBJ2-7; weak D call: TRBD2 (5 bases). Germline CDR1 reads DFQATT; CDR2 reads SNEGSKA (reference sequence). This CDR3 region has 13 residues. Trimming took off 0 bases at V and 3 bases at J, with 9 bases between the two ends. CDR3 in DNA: TGCAGTGCTAGAGATCGGAGGCTCTACGAGCAGTACTTC. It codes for CSARDRRLYEQYF.

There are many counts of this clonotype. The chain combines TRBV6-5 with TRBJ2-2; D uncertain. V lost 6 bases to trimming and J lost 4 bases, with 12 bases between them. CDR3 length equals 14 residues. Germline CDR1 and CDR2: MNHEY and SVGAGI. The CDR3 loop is CASSPWASTGELFF. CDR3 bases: TGTGCCAGCAGCCCTTGGGCGTCCACCGGGGAGCTGTTTTTT.

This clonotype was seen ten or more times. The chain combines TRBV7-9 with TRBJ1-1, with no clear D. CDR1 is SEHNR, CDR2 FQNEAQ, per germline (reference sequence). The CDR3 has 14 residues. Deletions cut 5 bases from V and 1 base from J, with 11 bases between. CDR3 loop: CASSQTDKNTEAFF. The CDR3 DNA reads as TGTGCCAGCAGCCAAACCGACAAGAACACTGAAGCTTTCTTT.

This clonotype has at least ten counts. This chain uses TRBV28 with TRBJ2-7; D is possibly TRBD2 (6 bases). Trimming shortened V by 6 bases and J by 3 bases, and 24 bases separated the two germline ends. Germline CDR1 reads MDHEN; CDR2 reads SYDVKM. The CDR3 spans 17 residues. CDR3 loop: CASRPGTDMTWGYEQYF. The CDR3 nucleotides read TGTGCCAGCAGACCCGGGACTGACATGACCTGGGGCTACGAGCAGTACTTC.

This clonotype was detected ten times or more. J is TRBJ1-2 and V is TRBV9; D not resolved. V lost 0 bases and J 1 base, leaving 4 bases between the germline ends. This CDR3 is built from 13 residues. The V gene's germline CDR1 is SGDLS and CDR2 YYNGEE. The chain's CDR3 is CASSVDVNYGYTF. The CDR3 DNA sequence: TGTGCCAGCAGCGTAGACGTTAACTATGGCTACACCTTC.

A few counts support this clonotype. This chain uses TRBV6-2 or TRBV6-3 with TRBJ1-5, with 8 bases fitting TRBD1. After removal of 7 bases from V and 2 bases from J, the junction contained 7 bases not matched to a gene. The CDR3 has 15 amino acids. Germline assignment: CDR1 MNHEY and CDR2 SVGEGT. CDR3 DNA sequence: TGTGCCAGCACCGGACAGGGCTATGGCAATCAGCCCCAGCATTTT. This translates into CASTGQGYGNQPQHF.

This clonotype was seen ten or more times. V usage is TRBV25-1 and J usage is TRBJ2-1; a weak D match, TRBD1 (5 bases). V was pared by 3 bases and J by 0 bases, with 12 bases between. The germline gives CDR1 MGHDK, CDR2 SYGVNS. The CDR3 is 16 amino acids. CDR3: CASSEVSGISYNEQFF. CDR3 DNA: TGTGCCAGCAGTGAGGTATCAGGGATCTCCTACAATGAGCAGTTCTTC.

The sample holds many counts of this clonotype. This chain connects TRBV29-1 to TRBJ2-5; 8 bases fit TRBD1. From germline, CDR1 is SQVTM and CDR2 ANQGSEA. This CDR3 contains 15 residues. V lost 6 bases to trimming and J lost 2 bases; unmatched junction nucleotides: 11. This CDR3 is CSVLIGTGPQETQYF. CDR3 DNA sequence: TGCAGCGTCCTGATCGGGACAGGTCCACAAGAGACCCAGTACTTC.

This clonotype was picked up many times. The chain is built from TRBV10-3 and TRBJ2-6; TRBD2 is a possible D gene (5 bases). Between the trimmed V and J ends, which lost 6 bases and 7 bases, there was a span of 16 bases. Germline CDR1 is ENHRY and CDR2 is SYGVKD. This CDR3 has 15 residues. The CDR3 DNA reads TGTGCCATCAGGACTGCGGGCGCGATAGCCAACGTCCTGACTTTC. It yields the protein CAIRTAGAIANVLTF.

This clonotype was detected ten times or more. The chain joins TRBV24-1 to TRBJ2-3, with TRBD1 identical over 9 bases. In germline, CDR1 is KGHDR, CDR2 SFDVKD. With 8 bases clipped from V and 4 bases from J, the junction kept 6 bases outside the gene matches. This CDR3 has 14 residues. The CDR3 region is CATTGTGSPDTQYF. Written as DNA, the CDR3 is TGTGCCACCACCGGGACAGGGTCCCCAGATACGCAGTATTTT.

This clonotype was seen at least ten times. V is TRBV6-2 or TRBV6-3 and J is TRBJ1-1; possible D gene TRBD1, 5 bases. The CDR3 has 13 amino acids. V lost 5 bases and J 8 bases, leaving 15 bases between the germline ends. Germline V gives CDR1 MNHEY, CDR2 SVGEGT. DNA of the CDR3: TGTGCCAGCAGTGACGGGGCTGGACGGGAAGCTTTCTTT. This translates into CASSDGAGREAFF.

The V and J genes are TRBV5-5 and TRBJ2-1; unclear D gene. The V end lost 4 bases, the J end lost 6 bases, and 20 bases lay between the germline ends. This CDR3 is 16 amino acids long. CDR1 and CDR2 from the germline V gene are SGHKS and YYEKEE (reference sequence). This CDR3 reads CASSPPPSATLNEQFF. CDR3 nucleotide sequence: TGTGCCAGCAGCCCCCCGCCTAGTGCGACCCTCAATGAGCAGTTCTTC.

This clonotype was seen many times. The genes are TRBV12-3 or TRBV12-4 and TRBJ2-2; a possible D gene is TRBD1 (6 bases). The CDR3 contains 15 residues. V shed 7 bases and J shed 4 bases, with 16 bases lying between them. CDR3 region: CASTDNRDGTGELFF. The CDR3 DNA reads TGTGCCAGCACCGACAACAGGGATGGCACCGGGGAGCTGTTTTTT.

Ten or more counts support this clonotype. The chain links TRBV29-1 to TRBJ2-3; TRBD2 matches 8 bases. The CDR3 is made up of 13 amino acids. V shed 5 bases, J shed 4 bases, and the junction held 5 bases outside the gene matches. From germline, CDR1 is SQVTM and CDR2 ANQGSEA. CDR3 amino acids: CSVSRRGADTQYF. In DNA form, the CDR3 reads TGCAGCGTTTCGAGGCGGGGGGCAGATACGCAGTATTTT.

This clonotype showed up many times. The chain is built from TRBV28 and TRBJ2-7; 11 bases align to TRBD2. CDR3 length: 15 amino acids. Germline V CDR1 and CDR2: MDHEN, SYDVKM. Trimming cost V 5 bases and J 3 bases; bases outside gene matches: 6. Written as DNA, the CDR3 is TGTGCCAGCAGTGTCAGACTAGCGGGAAACTACGAGCAGTACTTC. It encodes CASSVRLAGNYEQYF.

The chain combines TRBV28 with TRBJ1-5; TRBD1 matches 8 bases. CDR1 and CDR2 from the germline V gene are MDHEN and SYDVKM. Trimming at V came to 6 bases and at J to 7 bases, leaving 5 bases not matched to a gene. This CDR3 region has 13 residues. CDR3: CASRRTGNQPQHF. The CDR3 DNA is TGTGCCAGCAGACGGACAGGGAACCAGCCCCAGCATTTT.

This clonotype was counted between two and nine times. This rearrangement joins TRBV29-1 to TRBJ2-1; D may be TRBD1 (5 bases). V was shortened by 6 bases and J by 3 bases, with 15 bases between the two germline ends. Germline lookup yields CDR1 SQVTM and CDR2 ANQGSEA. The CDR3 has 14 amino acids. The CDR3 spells CSVPLGAIYNEQFF. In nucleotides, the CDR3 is TGCAGCGTCCCATTAGGGGCCATCTACAATGAGCAGTTCTTC.

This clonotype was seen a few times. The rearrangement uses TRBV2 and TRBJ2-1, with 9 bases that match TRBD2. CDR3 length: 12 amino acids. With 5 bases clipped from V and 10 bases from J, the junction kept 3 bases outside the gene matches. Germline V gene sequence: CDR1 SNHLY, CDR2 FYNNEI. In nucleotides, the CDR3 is TGTGCCAGCAGTCCTAGCGGGAAGGAGCAGTTCTTC. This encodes CASSPSGKEQFF.

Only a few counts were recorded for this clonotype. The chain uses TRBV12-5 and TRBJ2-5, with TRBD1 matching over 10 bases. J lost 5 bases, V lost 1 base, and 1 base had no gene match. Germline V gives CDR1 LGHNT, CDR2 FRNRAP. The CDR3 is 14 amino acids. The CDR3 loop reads CASGLGTGGETQYF. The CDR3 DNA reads TGTGCTAGTGGTTTGGGGACAGGGGGGGAGACCCAGTACTTC.